The text below deals with one T cell receptor beta chain. Its target is not known. MiXCR, applied by TCRdb to the 5' RACE reads, yields one record per CDR3 protein. This sample has around 390,000 distinct CDR3 sequences, with more than 20% found just once. The germline V and J ends were trimmed by 10 bases and 7 bases, with 14 bases remaining between them. The CDR3 runs 13 residues. CDR1 and CDR2 from the germline V gene are MNHNS and SASEGT. This entry comes from a study of CD8 T cells in ankylosing spondylitis. Overall study findings and caveats: Several highly homologous variants made up a TCR beta motif, and this motif appeared characteristic of ankylosing spondylitis blood. Significantly higher representation of disease-linked clones was reported for matched ankylosing spondylitis synovial fluid.

The TCR sequence derives from a male donor with ankylosing spondylitis. The sample taken for sequencing was blood, either unsorted or a sorted T cell fraction (not recorded which). The chain joins TRBV6-1 to TRBJ1-6, with D tentatively TRBD1 (6 bases). The CDR3 spells CATFGGTNSPLHF. In DNA, the CDR3 is TGTGCCACCTTCGGGGGGACAAATTCACCCCTCCACTTT.